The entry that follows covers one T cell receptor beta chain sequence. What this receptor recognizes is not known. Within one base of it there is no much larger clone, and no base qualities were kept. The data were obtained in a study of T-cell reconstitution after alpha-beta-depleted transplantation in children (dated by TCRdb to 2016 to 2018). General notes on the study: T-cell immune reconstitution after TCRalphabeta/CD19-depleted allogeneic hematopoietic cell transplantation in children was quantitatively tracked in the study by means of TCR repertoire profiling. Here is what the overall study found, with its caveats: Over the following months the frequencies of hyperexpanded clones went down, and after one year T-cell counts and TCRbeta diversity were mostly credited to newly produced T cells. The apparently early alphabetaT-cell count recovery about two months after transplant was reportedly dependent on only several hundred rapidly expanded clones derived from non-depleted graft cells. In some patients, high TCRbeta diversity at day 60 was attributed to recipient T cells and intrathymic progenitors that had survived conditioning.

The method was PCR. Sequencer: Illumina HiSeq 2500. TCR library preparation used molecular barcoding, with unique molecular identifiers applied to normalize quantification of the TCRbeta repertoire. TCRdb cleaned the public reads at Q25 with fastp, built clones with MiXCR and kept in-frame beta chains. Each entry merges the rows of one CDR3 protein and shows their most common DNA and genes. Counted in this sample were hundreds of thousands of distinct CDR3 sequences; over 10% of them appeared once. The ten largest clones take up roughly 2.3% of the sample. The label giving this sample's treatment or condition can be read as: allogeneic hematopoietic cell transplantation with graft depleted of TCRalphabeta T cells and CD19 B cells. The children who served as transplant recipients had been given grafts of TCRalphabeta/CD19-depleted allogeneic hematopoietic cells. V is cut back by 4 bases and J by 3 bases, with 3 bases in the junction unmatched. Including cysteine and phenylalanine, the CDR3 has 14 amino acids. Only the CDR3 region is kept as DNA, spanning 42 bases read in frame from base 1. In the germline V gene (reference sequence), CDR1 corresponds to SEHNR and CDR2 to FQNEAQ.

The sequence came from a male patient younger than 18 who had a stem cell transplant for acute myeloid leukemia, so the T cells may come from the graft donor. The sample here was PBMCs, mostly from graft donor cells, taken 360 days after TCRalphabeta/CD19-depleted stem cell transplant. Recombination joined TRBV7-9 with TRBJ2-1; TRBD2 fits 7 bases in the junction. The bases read TGTGCCAGCAGCTGGACTAGGATCTACAATGAGCAGTTCTTC. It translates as CASSWTRIYNEQFF.